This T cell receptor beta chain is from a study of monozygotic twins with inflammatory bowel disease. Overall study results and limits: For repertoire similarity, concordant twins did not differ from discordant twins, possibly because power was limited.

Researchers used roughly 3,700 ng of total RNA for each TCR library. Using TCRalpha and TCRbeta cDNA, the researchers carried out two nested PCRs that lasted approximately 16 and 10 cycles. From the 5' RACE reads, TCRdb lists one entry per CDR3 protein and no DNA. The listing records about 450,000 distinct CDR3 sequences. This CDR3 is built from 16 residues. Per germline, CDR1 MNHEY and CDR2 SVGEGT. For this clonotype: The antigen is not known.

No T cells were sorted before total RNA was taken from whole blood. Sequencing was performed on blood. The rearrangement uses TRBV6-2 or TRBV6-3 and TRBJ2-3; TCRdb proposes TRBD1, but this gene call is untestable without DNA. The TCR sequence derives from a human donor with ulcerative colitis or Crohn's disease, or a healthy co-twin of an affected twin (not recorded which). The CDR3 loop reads CASGPGTLRAADTQYF.